The 10 T cell receptor beta chains below were found in one sample sequenced in a study of blood T cell repertoires in COVID-19. This table comes from immunoSEQ multiplex PCR, and its TCRdb copy is limited to in-frame clones, with some not included. Here the sample spans about 190,000 clones, over 80% being singletons. Sequences were obtained from peripheral blood. The origin of the receptors is a middle-aged woman with acute or convalescent COVID-19.

V usage is TRBV7-2 and J usage is TRBJ1-1; no reliable D call. Trimming removed 2 bases from V and 1 base from J, with 8 bases in between. The CDR3 is 14 residues long. Germline V CDR1 and CDR2: SGHTA, FQGNSA. The CDR3 is CASSLFAGNTEAFF. Here the CDR3 DNA reads TGTGCCAGCAGCTTATTTGCCGGGAACACTGAAGCTTTCTTT.

The V gene is TRBV19, the J gene TRBJ2-1; D uncertain. V was cut by 1 base and J by 0 bases, with 7 bases left in between. The germline V gene encodes CDR1 LNHDA and CDR2 SQIVND (reference sequence). The CDR3 is made up of 15 amino acids. The CDR3 DNA follows: TGTGCCAGTAGTATAGCCCTTAGCTCCTACAATGAGCAGTTCTTC. Residues: CASSIALSSYNEQFF.

The CDR3 bases are TGTGCCAGCTCGTCGGGACAGGGTAATTCACCCCTCCACTTT. Amino acids: CASSSGQGNSPLHF. The gene calls are TRBV7-9 and TRBJ1-6; TRBD1 agrees at 9 bases. The CDR3 consists of 14 residues. The trim removed 8 bases at V and 6 bases at J, leaving 5 bases unmatched. CDR1 and CDR2 from the germline V gene are SEHNR and FQNEAQ (reference sequence).

This chain links TRBV5-1 with TRBJ2-1, with D maybe TRBD2 (6 bases). The CDR3 runs 15 residues. Germline V gene lookup returns CDR1 SGHRS and CDR2 YFSETQ. The germline V and J ends were trimmed by 1 base and 7 bases, with 15 bases remaining between them. CDR3 bases: TGCGCCAGCAGCTTGATGGGGGGTTCCCAAAATGAGCAGTTCTTC. It translates to CASSLMGGSQNEQFF.

The rearrangement uses TRBV27 and TRBJ2-7; weak D call: TRBD1 (8 bases). The V end was cut by 4 bases, the J end by 3 bases, with 16 bases between. CDR1 is MNHEY and CDR2 is SMNVEV in the germline V gene (reference sequence). This CDR3 region has 15 residues. In nucleotides, the CDR3 is TGTGCCAGCAGTTCGATACAGGGGGGGGACTACGAGCAGTACTTC. Encoded protein: CASSSIQGGDYEQYF.

This chain uses TRBV27 with TRBJ2-5, with 11 bases identical to TRBD2. The CDR3 runs to 17 residues. With 6 bases clipped from V and 5 bases from J, the junction kept 14 bases outside the gene matches. The germline CDR1 and CDR2 sequences are MNHEY and SMNVEV (reference sequence). The CDR3, as DNA: TGTGCCAGCAGCTTTGGGCCGACTAGCGGGATCTGGGAGACCCAGTACTTC. Amino acids: CASSFGPTSGIWETQYF.

The rearrangement uses TRBV27 and TRBJ1-2; D ambiguous. Deletions cut 2 bases from V and 4 bases from J, with 11 bases between. The CDR3 has 14 residues. Germline-derived CDR1 and CDR2 are MNHEY and SMNVEV (reference sequence). The CDR3 loop reads CASSLGYGFYGYTF. CDR3 bases: TGTGCCAGCAGTTTAGGTTACGGGTTCTATGGCTACACCTTC.

The chain is built from TRBV27 and TRBJ1-2; 8 bases agree with TRBD1. The V gene's germline CDR1 is MNHEY and CDR2 SMNVEV (reference sequence). This CDR3 has 16 amino acids. J was trimmed by 8 bases and V by 6 bases; bases with no gene match: 17. The CDR3 loop reads CASSHFRGRKGNGYTF. CDR3 nucleotides: TGTGCCAGCAGCCATTTCAGGGGGCGCAAGGGTAACGGCTACACCTTC.

This rearrangement joins TRBV12-5 to TRBJ2-7; 11 bases map to TRBD2. The CDR3 is 14 amino acids. The trim removed 1 base at V and 6 bases at J, leaving 2 bases unmatched. Germline V gene lookup returns CDR1 LGHNT and CDR2 FRNRAP. The CDR3 coding sequence is TGTGCTAGTGGTTTGGGACTAGCGGGAAGCGAGCAGTACTTC. It specifies CASGLGLAGSEQYF.

The gene calls are TRBV5-1 and TRBJ1-2, with TRBD1 as a possible D gene (6 bases). The CDR3 sequence is 15 residues long. The germline CDR1 and CDR2 sequences are SGHRS and YFSETQ. Trimming removed 0 bases from V and 4 bases from J, with 13 bases in between. The CDR3 loop is CASSLGNTGTYGYTF. CDR3 coding DNA: TGCGCCAGCAGCTTGGGCAATACAGGGACCTATGGCTACACCTTC. Supplemented by reference TRBV5-1 and TRBJ1-2, the full variable domain reads KAGVTQTPRYLIKTRGQQVTLSCSPISGHRSVSWYQQTPGQGLQFLFEYFSETQRNKGNFPGRFSGRQFSNSRSEMNVSTLELGDSALYLCASSLGNTGTYGYTFGSGTRLTVV.